A single sample gave rise to the 19 T cell receptor beta chains below, sequenced in a study of blood T cell repertoires in COVID-19. Sequenced by immunoSEQ multiplex PCR; TCRdb stores in-frame clones only, minus some. Among some 110,000 clones listed, over 80% were seen once. The specimen was peripheral blood. The origin of the receptors is a woman between 65 and 79 years old with acute or convalescent COVID-19.

In its sample, this clone was seen once. The chain links TRBV29-1 to TRBJ1-5, with a weak D call TRBD1 (6 bases). The germline gives CDR1 SQVTM, CDR2 ANQGSEA. V was clipped by 6 bases and J by 2 bases, with 14 bases between them. This CDR3 spans 14 amino acids. The CDR3 region is CSVLQGAGNQPQHF. The CDR3 coding sequence is TGCAGCGTCTTACAGGGTGCAGGCAATCAGCCCCAGCATTTT.

The rearrangement joins TRBV6-1 to TRBJ2-1; D might be TRBD2 (5 bases). Germline V gene data show CDR1 as MNHNS and CDR2 as SASEGT. The CDR3 totals 14 residues. Deletions cut 0 bases from V and 9 bases from J, with 12 bases between. The CDR3 loop reads CASSEASSSGEQFF. CDR3 bases: TGTGCCAGCAGTGAAGCGTCTAGCTCCGGTGAGCAGTTCTTC.

The V call is TRBV2, the J call TRBJ2-2; no clear D. The CDR3 spans 12 residues. Per the germline V gene, CDR1 is SNHLY and CDR2 is FYNNEI. Trimming removed 5 bases from V and 6 bases from J, with 7 bases in between. This CDR3 reads CASSYTPGELFF. In DNA, the CDR3 is TGTGCCAGCAGTTACACCCCCGGGGAGCTGTTTTTT.

This clone was observed once. V and J are TRBV5-1 and TRBJ2-3; D is possibly TRBD2 (6 bases). The germline CDR1 and CDR2 sequences are SGHRS and YFSETQ. The V end lost 4 bases, the J end lost 2 bases, and 17 bases lay between the germline ends. CDR3 length: 16 amino acids. CDR3 region: CASSLGLSSSTDTQYF. DNA of the CDR3: TGCGCCAGCAGCCTAGGACTATCCTCCTCCACAGATACGCAGTATTTT.

The genes are TRBV27 and TRBJ2-7, with a possible D match to TRBD1 (6 bases). The CDR3 covers 14 residues. Germline values: CDR1 MNHEY, CDR2 SMNVEV (reference sequence). Between the trimmed V and J ends, which lost 5 bases and 4 bases, there was a span of 15 bases. CDR3: CASSLTPQGYEQYF. In DNA form, the CDR3 reads TGTGCCAGCAGTCTAACCCCACAGGGTTACGAGCAGTACTTC.

The rearrangement links TRBV5-1 to TRBJ2-1; perhaps TRBD2 as D (6 bases). This CDR3 has 16 amino acids. Trimming removed 2 bases at V and 4 bases at J, with 16 bases between. Germline V gene data show CDR1 as SGHRS and CDR2 as YFSETQ. The CDR3 loop reads CASSLRAEGTYNEQFF. CDR3 nucleotides: TGCGCCAGCAGCTTAAGAGCGGAGGGTACTTACAATGAGCAGTTCTTC.

The V call is TRBV5-4, the J call TRBJ1-2; D gene unclear. The germline CDR1 and CDR2 sequences are SGHNT and YYREEE (reference sequence). V lost 3 bases, J lost 4 bases, and 10 bases lay in between. This CDR3 contains 13 residues. The CDR3 loop is CASSSPTAYGYTF. The CDR3 DNA sequence: TGTGCCAGCAGCTCGCCCACTGCCTATGGCTACACCTTC.

This chain joins TRBV11-1 and TRBJ1-4; 8 bases match TRBD1. The CDR3 covers 14 residues. Germline V CDR1 and CDR2: SGHAT, FQDESV (reference sequence). V was clipped by 6 bases and J by 8 bases; unmatched bases: 8. This CDR3 reads CASSFGTGSEKLFF. CDR3 bases: TGTGCCAGCAGTTTCGGGACAGGTTCAGAAAAACTGTTTTTT. Variable domain in full (rest from reference TRBV11-1 and TRBJ1-4): EAEVAQSPRYKITEKSQAVAFWCDPISGHATLYWYRQILGQGPELLVQFQDESVVDDSQLPKDRFSAERLKGVDSTLKIQPAELGDSAMYLCASSFGTGSEKLFFGSGTQLSVL.

The CDR3 here is CASTGRNTGELFF. The CDR3 nucleotides read TGTGCCAGCACTGGCCGTAACACCGGGGAGCTGTTTTTT. This sequence joins TRBV6-5 and TRBJ2-2; D not certain. The CDR3 sequence is 13 residues long. Trimming took off 7 bases at V and 2 bases at J, with 8 bases between the two ends. Germline CDR1 MNHEY, CDR2 SVGAGI.

The genes are TRBV9 and TRBJ2-3, with 9 positions matching TRBD2. In germline, CDR1 is SGDLS, CDR2 YYNGEE. The CDR3 has 16 residues. Trimming took 0 bases from V and 3 from J; bases not matched to a gene: 5. CDR3 amino acids: CASSVVAGGPTDTQYF. CDR3 nucleotide sequence: TGTGCCAGCAGCGTAGTTGCGGGAGGGCCTACAGATACGCAGTATTTT.

In this sample, this clone turned up once. The rearrangement uses TRBV2 and TRBJ2-4; 9 bases match TRBD1. V lost 8 bases to trimming and J lost 9 bases; unmatched junction nucleotides: 11. The germline CDR1 and CDR2 sequences are SNHLY and FYNNEI. CDR3 size: 14 residues. The CDR3 nucleotides are TGTGCCAGCTGCCGGGACAGGGATGAGAGCATTCAGTACTTC. The encoded protein is CASCRDRDESIQYF.

Points on this clone: Additional DNA sequences in this sample encode the identical CDR3. The chain combines TRBV19 with TRBJ2-2; D might be TRBD1 (5 bases). V was pared by 5 bases and J by 3 bases, with 10 bases between. This CDR3 spans 14 amino acids. CDR1 is LNHDA, CDR2 SQIVND, per germline (reference sequence). This chain's CDR3 is CASSRRADTGELFF. CDR3 DNA sequence: TGTGCCAGTAGTCGCAGGGCGGACACCGGGGAGCTGTTTTTT.

The V call is TRBV4-2, the J call TRBJ1-2, with TRBD1 as a possible D gene (5 bases). With 0 bases removed from V and 6 bases from J, the gap between germline ends came to 11 bases. The V gene's germline CDR1 is LGHNA and CDR2 YNFKEQ. The CDR3 covers 14 residues. CDR3 loop: CASSQETGEDGYTF. For the CDR3, the DNA is TGTGCCAGCAGCCAAGAAACGGGGGAAGATGGCTACACCTTC.

The J gene is TRBJ1-1, the V gene TRBV4-2; the match to TRBD1 covers 10 bases. V lost 1 base and J lost 8; bases outside the gene matches: 7. There are 15 residues in the CDR3. Germline CDR1 LGHNA, CDR2 YNFKEQ. CDR3 in DNA: TGTGCCAGCAGCCAAGTCCGACAGGGGGCCTCGGAAGCTTTCTTT. It codes for CASSQVRQGASEAFF.

The chain links TRBV28 to TRBJ1-6; 7 bases line up with TRBD1. CDR1 and CDR2 (germline): MDHEN, SYDVKM. With 8 bases clipped from V and 14 bases from J, the junction kept 15 bases outside the gene matches. CDR3 size: 14 residues. CDR3 protein: CASVGQNQAKALHF. The CDR3 DNA follows: TGTGCCAGCGTGGGACAGAACCAGGCGAAGGCCCTCCACTTT. The variable domain in full, completed from reference TRBV28 and TRBJ1-6, reads DVKVTQSSRYLVKRTGEKVFLECVQDMDHENMFWYRQDPGLGLRLIYFSYDVKMKEKGDIPEGYSVSREKKERFSLILESASTNQTSMYLCASVGQNQAKALHFGNGTRLTVT.

The chain joins TRBV27 to TRBJ1-1; D is unresolved. CDR3 length: 13 residues. Germline CDR1 is MNHEY and CDR2 is SMNVEV (reference sequence). V dropped 3 bases and J dropped 2 bases, with 7 bases sitting between them. CDR3 nucleotides: TGTGCCAGCAGTTTGACACGTAACACTGAAGCTTTCTTT. It translates to CASSLTRNTEAFF.

The J gene is TRBJ1-6, the V gene TRBV5-1; TRBD1 aligns across 12 bases. The germline V gene encodes CDR1 SGHRS and CDR2 YFSETQ. V was pared by 4 bases and J by 7 bases, with 9 bases of the junction left unmatched. CDR3 size: 17 residues. DNA of the CDR3: TGCGCCAGCAGCCTCCAGGGACAGGGGGCCGGGAATTCACCCCTCCACTTT. It encodes CASSLQGQGAGNSPLHF.

The chain carries TRBV9 and TRBJ1-6; 7 positions agree with TRBD1. The V gene end was trimmed by 4 bases and the J gene end by 9 bases; junction bases not matched to a gene: 4. The CDR3 runs 13 residues. Per the germline V gene, CDR1 is SGDLS and CDR2 is YYNGEE. This chain's CDR3 is CASSRGQGSPLHF. The DNA for the CDR3 is TGTGCCAGCAGCAGGGGGCAGGGTTCACCCCTCCACTTT.

The chain has TRBV7-9 and TRBJ2-2; 12 bases are a match to TRBD2. In germline, CDR1 is SEHNR, CDR2 FQNEAQ (reference sequence). V lost 4 bases and J lost 5; bases outside the gene matches: 2. The CDR3 consists of 15 residues. The CDR3 loop reads CASSSGLAGTGELFF. DNA of the CDR3: TGTGCCAGCAGCTCAGGACTAGCGGGAACCGGGGAGCTGTTTTTT.